One and the same sample provided the 5 T cell receptor beta chains below, sequenced in a study of blood T cell repertoires in COVID-19 (TCRdb year 2020). The library relied on the immunoSEQ multiplex PCR assay. Not all clones reach the TCRdb copy of this immuneACCESS table, which keeps in-frame sequences only. Checked studies attribute under half of the gap to unresolved V genes and leave the rest unexplained. This sample has approximately 200,000 clones in its table, and over 80% of those were observed once. The ten top clones hold roughly 3.7% of the sample. Sequencing was done on a sample of PBMCs or T cells enriched from blood (not recorded which). These TCRs come from a woman under 40 who had been exposed to COVID-19.

This clone was picked up a small number of times. This sequence joins TRBV2 and TRBJ1-5, with no clear D. The CDR3 totals 14 residues. The germline V and J ends were trimmed by 2 bases and 7 bases, with 12 bases remaining between them. Germline V gene sequence: CDR1 SNHLY, CDR2 FYNNEI. The CDR3: CASSEIGPAQPQHF. DNA for the CDR3: TGTGCCAGCAGTGAAATTGGCCCAGCGCAGCCCCAGCATTTT.

Only a few counts were recorded for this clone. The rearrangement links TRBV19 to TRBJ1-1; tentatively, D is TRBD1 (6 bases). Germline CDR1 is LNHDA and CDR2 is SQIVND (reference sequence). The CDR3 covers 17 residues. Trimming removed 2 bases from V and 0 bases from J, with 16 bases in between. This CDR3 is CASSILSRGTLNTEAFF. In nucleotides, the CDR3 is TGTGCCAGTAGTATACTATCCCGAGGGACATTGAACACTGAAGCTTTCTTT.

The CDR3 DNA reads as TGTGCCAGCAGTGAGAGCAACGGTAGCAATCAGCCCCAGCATTTT. It yields the protein CASSESNGSNQPQHF. This sequence joins TRBV2 and TRBJ1-5; D unresolved. V gave up 3 bases and J gave up 0 bases, with 9 bases separating them. This CDR3 has 15 residues. Germline V gene data show CDR1 as SNHLY and CDR2 as FYNNEI.

V and J are TRBV24-1 and TRBJ2-2; weak D call: TRBD1 (5 bases). V was clipped by 6 bases and J by 1 base, with 8 bases between them. The CDR3 runs to 14 residues. Germline assignment: CDR1 KGHDR and CDR2 SFDVKD. In DNA form, the CDR3 reads TGTGCCACCAGTCGCCAGGGGAACACCGGGGAGCTGTTTTTT. It yields the protein CATSRQGNTGELFF.

J is TRBJ1-1 and V is TRBV19, with TRBD1 as a possible D gene (5 bases). V shed 2 bases and J shed 4 bases, with 11 bases lying between them. CDR1 and CDR2 (germline): LNHDA, SQIVND (reference sequence). CDR3 length: 14 residues. CDR3 sequence (DNA): TGTGCCAGTAGTATACAGGGTCGGAGCACTGAAGCTTTCTTT. This sequence encodes CASSIQGRSTEAFF.